A single sample gave rise to the 25 T cell receptor beta chains below, sequenced in a study of blood T cells in healthy people across ages. Alongside a J-beta primer mix, a sample-barcoded 5' primer served in a second PCR lasting about 7 to 12 cycles. One entry per CDR3 protein results from TCRdb running MiXCR on the 5' RACE reads. The table has around 580,000 distinct CDR3 sequences, roughly 43% seen once; the top ten hold under 30%. Sequenced input: blood. Receptor source: a man older than 75 in good health.

The chain is built from TRBV5-1 and TRBJ2-7; a weak D match, TRBD2 (5 bases). Germline loops: CDR1 SGHRS, CDR2 YFSETQ. The CDR3 runs 13 residues. V was trimmed by 4 bases and J by 3 bases, leaving 11 bases between them. CDR3 bases: TGCGCCAGCAGCCCGAGGGCTGACTACGAGCAGTACTTC. It translates to CASSPRADYEQYF.

This clonotype was counted a few times. The chain couples TRBV7-3 to TRBJ1-5; the D is unclear. The CDR3 sequence is 13 residues long. Germline V CDR1 and CDR2: SGHTA, FQGTGA. The germline V and J ends were trimmed by 5 bases and 7 bases, with 12 bases remaining between them. CDR3 coding DNA: TGTGCCAGCAGCCCTGATACTCGACAGCCCCAGCATTTT. Translated: CASSPDTRQPQHF.

The chain links TRBV29-1 to TRBJ2-7; D is undetermined. Trimming left V 4 bases short and J 6 bases short, with 13 bases between. The CDR3 has 12 amino acids. CDR1 and CDR2 from the germline V gene are SQVTM and ANQGSEA. CDR3 region: CSVGSVLGEQYF. The CDR3 DNA reads as TGCAGCGTTGGAAGCGTCCTGGGCGAGCAGTACTTC.

The V gene is TRBV30, the J gene TRBJ2-3, with a possible D match to TRBD2 (5 bases). This CDR3 has 14 amino acids. Trimming removed 5 bases from V and 8 bases from J, with 20 bases in between. Germline CDR1 GTSNPN, CDR2 SVGIG (reference sequence). The CDR3 nucleotides read TGTGCCTGGCAGGCGGGCTTTATCGCAGCTACGCAGTATTTT. Amino acids: CAWQAGFIAATQYF.

V gene TRBV20-1 combines with J gene TRBJ2-7; 10 nucleotides align to TRBD1. Germline lookup yields CDR1 DFQATT and CDR2 SNEGSKA (reference sequence). The CDR3 extends over 15 amino acids. Losses at the gene ends were 4 bases for V and 3 bases for J; bases not matched to a gene: 9. The CDR3 here is CSAKDPGQGLYEQYF. For the CDR3, the DNA is TGCAGTGCTAAGGACCCGGGACAGGGGCTCTACGAGCAGTACTTC.

This clonotype was counted only a few times. The chain is built from TRBV28 and TRBJ2-3; 8 bases are shared with TRBD2. Germline V gene data show CDR1 as MDHEN and CDR2 as SYDVKM. The CDR3 runs to 14 residues. Trimming removed 4 bases from V and 6 bases from J; junction bases left unmatched: 6. DNA for the CDR3: TGTGCCAGCAGTTCCCGGACTAGCTCGGATACGCAGTATTTT. It yields the protein CASSSRTSSDTQYF.

A remark on this clonotype: This may be a read error: a much more frequent sequence differs by one nucleotide. J is TRBJ2-3 and V is TRBV28; D is perhaps TRBD2 (6 bases). This CDR3 is built from 17 residues. CDR1 MDHEN and CDR2 SYDVKM come from the germline V gene. V lost 1 base to trimming and J lost 4 bases, with 18 bases between them. CDR3 DNA: TGTGCCAGCAGTTTATCCAAGATAGCGGAGTTCGCAGATACGCAGTATTTT. Its translation: CASSLSKIAEFADTQYF.

This clonotype has a handful of counts. The chain employs TRBV28 and TRBJ1-4; TRBD1 aligns across 9 bases. Germline CDR1 is MDHEN and CDR2 is SYDVKM. Germline trimming cut 4 bases from V and 6 bases from J; bases unmatched to any gene: 6. This CDR3 contains 15 residues. The CDR3: CASSSGTGLDEKLFF. The CDR3 DNA reads as TGTGCCAGCAGTTCAGGGACAGGGCTGGATGAAAAACTGTTTTTT.

CDR3 sequence: CASSLPGLGSGNTIYF. The CDR3, as DNA: TGTGCCAGCAGCCTACCGGGACTGGGCTCTGGAAACACCATATATTTT. This chain uses TRBV7-9 with TRBJ1-3, with a possible D match to TRBD1 (5 bases). Germline V gene data show CDR1 as SEHNR and CDR2 as FQNEAQ (reference sequence). The V end was cut by 5 bases, the J end by 0 bases, with 14 bases between. The CDR3 has 16 residues.

This clonotype was seen a handful of times. The gene calls are TRBV25-1 and TRBJ2-5; D gene ambiguous. The tail of the sequence fits TRBJ2-7 better, so the J call may be wrong. Germline lookup yields CDR1 MGHDK and CDR2 SYGVNS. The CDR3 sequence is 13 residues long. The CDR3 DNA reads TGTGCCAGCAGTGTGTCGGTGGCAAACGAGCAGTACTTC. Translation gives CASSVSVANEQYF.

V and J are TRBV6-2 or TRBV6-3 and TRBJ2-5; maybe TRBD2 (5 bases). Germline V gives CDR1 MNHEY, CDR2 SVGEGT. The CDR3 extends over 14 amino acids. Trimming took off 5 bases at V and 7 bases at J, with 17 bases between the two ends. CDR3 protein: CASSDTGGRGTQYF. The CDR3 region has the DNA TGTGCCAGCAGTGACACTGGCGGCCGGGGGACCCAGTACTTC.

The gene calls are TRBV29-1 and TRBJ2-3, with 8 bases matching TRBD2. This CDR3 spans 14 amino acids. Germline lookup yields CDR1 SQVTM and CDR2 ANQGSEA. J gave up 4 bases and V 1 base, and 4 bases lay outside the gene matches. The CDR3 protein is CSVEGGGRPDTQYF. The CDR3 coding sequence is TGCAGCGTTGAAGGTGGCGGGAGGCCAGATACGCAGTATTTT.

The chain joins TRBV6-5 to TRBJ2-5, with D possibly TRBD1 on 6 matching bases. The V and J ends lost 0 bases and 11 bases respectively, with 19 bases between them. Per the germline V gene, CDR1 is MNHEY and CDR2 is SVGAGI. The CDR3 totals 15 residues. Written as DNA, the CDR3 is TGTGCCAGCAGTTACTCGGCAGGGGCCTTTGGGGAGCAGTACTTC. Translating gives CASSYSAGAFGEQYF.

J is TRBJ2-7 and V is TRBV7-9; 8 nucleotides align to TRBD1. Looked up from germline, CDR1 is SEHNR and CDR2 is FQNEAQ (reference sequence). Trimming removed 4 bases from V and 3 bases from J; junction bases left unmatched: 14. The length of the CDR3 is 17 residues. CDR3 in amino acids: CASSSIQGQGAYYEQYF. Here the CDR3 DNA reads TGTGCCAGCAGCTCGATTCAAGGGCAGGGGGCTTACTACGAGCAGTACTTC.

The chain is built from TRBV7-9 and TRBJ2-7; TRBD2 agrees at 7 bases. CDR1 is SEHNR and CDR2 is FQNEAQ in the germline V gene (reference sequence). The CDR3 is made up of 16 amino acids. Trimming removed 0 bases from V and 5 bases from J; junction bases left unmatched: 10. The CDR3 loop is CASSLALGLGSHEQYF. CDR3 nucleotides: TGTGCCAGCAGCTTAGCTTTAGGACTAGGATCCCACGAGCAGTACTTC. The complete variable domain, with remaining parts taken from reference TRBV7-9 and TRBJ2-7, reads DTGVSQNPRHKITKRGQNVTFRCDPISEHNRLYWYRQTLGQGPEFLTYFQNEAQLEKSRLLSDRFSAERPKGSFSTLEIQRTEQGDSAMYLCASSLALGLGSHEQYFGPGTRLTVT.

This clonotype came up once. The chain links TRBV6-5 to TRBJ2-5; 8 bases align to TRBD2. CDR3 length: 17 amino acids. The V segment lost 2 bases and the J segment 11 bases; nucleotides outside the gene matches: 19. CDR1 MNHEY and CDR2 SVGAGI come from the germline V gene. CDR3 DNA: TGTGCCAGCAGTTACCTTCCCCAGCGGGAGCTTTCCACTGAGCAGTACTTC. It codes for CASSYLPQRELSTEQYF.

In its sample, this clonotype was seen a few times. The chain joins TRBV2 to TRBJ2-1; 8 nucleotides agree with TRBD1. The V gene end was trimmed by 6 bases and the J gene end by 9 bases; junction bases not matched to a gene: 10. Germline assignment: CDR1 SNHLY and CDR2 FYNNEI. The CDR3 is 14 residues long. CDR3 amino acids: CASRRTGSSGEQFF. In DNA form, the CDR3 reads TGTGCCAGCAGGCGGACAGGGAGTTCTGGTGAGCAGTTCTTC.

The chain employs TRBV7-8 and TRBJ2-1, with TRBD1 matching 8 bases. The CDR3 extends over 15 amino acids. After removal of 5 bases from V and 4 bases from J, the junction contained 7 bases not matched to a gene. Looked up from germline, CDR1 is SGHVS and CDR2 is FQNEAQ. The CDR3, as DNA: TGTGCCAGCAGCCGTGGACAGGGCATTTACAATGAGCAGTTCTTC. Translating gives CASSRGQGIYNEQFF.

The chain recombines TRBV3-1 with TRBJ1-1; D ambiguous. The CDR3 is made up of 14 amino acids. With 0 bases removed from V and 11 bases from J, the gap between germline ends came to 16 bases. CDR1 is LGHDT, CDR2 YNNKEL, per germline (reference sequence). The CDR3 is CASSQDVNGRRAFF. Here the CDR3 DNA reads TGTGCCAGCAGCCAAGATGTAAACGGTCGACGGGCTTTCTTT.

This clonotype was seen just once. The J gene is TRBJ2-5, the V gene TRBV25-1; 9 bases map to TRBD1. V gave up 11 bases and J gave up 4 bases; unmatched junction bases: 5. This CDR3 has 12 amino acids. From germline, CDR1 is MGHDK and CDR2 SYGVNS. For the CDR3, the DNA is TGTGCCCTATCGACAGGGGGAGAGACCCAGTACTTC. Translation: CALSTGGETQYF.

This clonotype was detected once. The gene calls are TRBV7-3 and TRBJ2-1; 9 positions match TRBD1. CDR3 length equals 17 residues. The V segment lost 1 base and the J segment 6 bases; nucleotides outside the gene matches: 10. CDR1 and CDR2 (germline): SGHTA, FQGTGA. CDR3 coding DNA: TGTGCCAGCAGCTTAATATCCGGGACAGGGAGGCTCAATGAGCAGTTCTTC. It yields the protein CASSLISGTGRLNEQFF.

This clonotype was seen only a few times. This chain links TRBV21-1 with TRBJ2-5; the table's D call, TRBD1, was not checked against the DNA. TRBV21-1 is tagged as a pseudogene. The CDR3 consists of 18 residues. For the CDR3, the DNA is TGTGCCAGCAGCGACCGACAGGGGAGCGACCAACACGGGGAGACCCAGTACTTC. Translating gives CASSDRQGSDQHGETQYF.

This clonotype has at least ten counts. Its ends do not fully match the called genes, so a read error is possible. The chain carries TRBV7-9 and TRBJ2-1; possibly TRBD1 for D (6 bases). This CDR3 comprises 13 residues. Germline V gene sequence: CDR1 SEHNR, CDR2 FQNEAQ (reference sequence). CDR3 amino acids: CASSLNRDNEQFF. The CDR3, as DNA: TGTGCTAGCAGCTTAAACAGGGACAATGAGCAGTTCTTC.

The rearrangement links TRBV28 to TRBJ2-3, with 9 bases fitting TRBD1. The germline V gene has CDR1 MDHEN and CDR2 SYDVKM. After removal of 1 base from V and 0 bases from J, the junction contained 2 bases not matched to a gene. The CDR3 has 16 residues. This chain's CDR3 is CASSLLGTGSTDTQYF. The CDR3 nucleotides are TGTGCCAGCAGTTTATTAGGGACAGGGAGCACAGATACGCAGTATTTT. The complete variable domain, with remaining parts taken from reference TRBV28 and TRBJ2-3, reads DVKVTQSSRYLVKRTGEKVFLECVQDMDHENMFWYRQDPGLGLRLIYFSYDVKMKEKGDIPEGYSVSREKKERFSLILESASTNQTSMYLCASSLLGTGSTDTQYFGPGTRLTVL.

The rearrangement uses TRBV20-1 and TRBJ2-2, with D possibly being TRBD2 (5 bases). V was pared by 6 bases and J by 6 bases, with 14 bases between. CDR1 is DFQATT, CDR2 SNEGSKA, per germline (reference sequence). The CDR3 has 13 residues. The CDR3 bases are TGCAGTGCCATCGGGGTCGTAGCCGGGGAGCTGTTTTTT. Protein: CSAIGVVAGELFF.